This T cell receptor beta chain appears in the sequencing data of a study of blood T cell repertoires in COVID-19. At the level of the study: Both acute and convalescent COVID-19 samples were obtained from the United States, Italy and Spain. T cells, B-cell-depleted T cells, or PBMCs supplied cDNA or gDNA.

The authors' processing: Amplification with reference gene primers provided the estimates of nucleated cell counts. Sequencing used immunoSEQ multiplex PCR; TCRdb keeps in-frame clones, though not all of them. V, J and clone size derive from that table, while D and trimming were established from the DNA sequence. Among 150,000 to 180,000 clones, roughly nine tenths were seen once, and the ten largest hold about 0.55%. V lost 8 bases and J lost 2, with 13 bases in between. This CDR3 contains 14 residues. Germline V gene lookup returns CDR1 SNHLY and CDR2 FYNNEI. Sequencing input: peripheral blood. The genes are TRBV2 and TRBJ1-5, with no clear D. This clonotype was sampled from a man aged 50 or older with acute or convalescent COVID-19. The CDR3 protein is CASCRRSGNQPQHF. The CDR3 DNA reads as TGTGCCAGCTGCAGGAGGTCGGGCAATCAGCCCCAGCATTTT.